This entry lists 9 T cell receptor beta chains sequenced from one sample in a study of CD8 T cells in ankylosing spondylitis. Their target antigens are unknown. TCRdb reprocessed the 5' RACE reads via MiXCR and lists one record per CDR3 protein. This sample yields fewer than 550,000 distinct CDR3 sequences, of which approximately 5.3% are seen a single time; approximately 3.5% belongs to the top ten. Study results and limitations: For ankylosing spondylitis blood, a TCR beta motif of about eight highly homologous variants appeared characteristic.

Sequenced sample: blood, either unsorted or a sorted T cell fraction (not recorded which). The source of these receptors is a male donor with ankylosing spondylitis.

This clonotype was seen ten or more times. The CDR3 DNA follows: TGTGCCAGCAGTCGACAGGGGTATAGCAATCAGCCCCAGCATTTT. Protein product: CASSRQGYSNQPQHF. The chain carries TRBV28 and TRBJ1-5; 8 nucleotides agree with TRBD1. J was trimmed by 0 bases and V by 5 bases; bases with no gene match: 3. Germline V lookup: CDR1 MDHEN, CDR2 SYDVKM. This CDR3 has 15 residues.

This clonotype came up many times. The J gene is TRBJ2-5, the V gene TRBV5-6, with D possibly matching TRBD2 (5 bases). The CDR3 is 14 residues long. In germline, CDR1 is SGHDT, CDR2 YYEEEE. The V and J ends lost 0 bases and 7 bases respectively, with 13 bases between them. The CDR3, as DNA: TGTGCCAGCAGCTTGGTGGACTCGGCTGCGACCCAGTACTTC. Encoded protein: CASSLVDSAATQYF.

This clonotype was picked up many times. CDR3 loop: CASSFGTGALGTEAFF. Written as DNA, the CDR3 is TGCGCCAGCAGCTTCGGGACAGGCGCCTTGGGAACTGAAGCTTTCTTT. V gene TRBV5-1 combines with J gene TRBJ1-1, with 8 bases matching TRBD1. Germline CDR1 SGHRS, CDR2 YFSETQ. The J segment lost 5 bases and the V segment lost 2 bases, leaving 11 bases of the junction unmatched. The CDR3 sequence is 16 residues long.

In this sample, this clonotype turned up many times. The J gene is TRBJ2-2, the V gene TRBV7-2, with 8 bases aligning to TRBD2. V gave up 5 bases and J gave up 4 bases; unmatched junction bases: 6. The CDR3 contains 15 residues. CDR1 is SGHTA, CDR2 FQGNSA, per germline. This CDR3 reads CASSQAGALTGELFF. The CDR3 nucleotides are TGTGCCAGCAGCCAAGCGGGGGCCCTCACCGGGGAGCTGTTTTTT.

In this sample, this clonotype turned up many times. The V call is TRBV9, the J call TRBJ1-1, with a weak D call TRBD1 (6 bases). CDR3 size: 14 residues. V lost 3 bases, J lost 0 bases, and 9 bases lay in between. The germline V gene encodes CDR1 SGDLS and CDR2 YYNGEE. The CDR3 DNA reads TGTGCCAGCAGCGCGGGACACCTGAACACTGAAGCTTTCTTT. It is translated as CASSAGHLNTEAFF.

In its sample, this clonotype was seen many times. The J gene is TRBJ2-7, the V gene TRBV7-9; perhaps TRBD1 as D (5 bases). The CDR3 consists of 15 residues. V lost 0 bases and J lost 7, with 16 bases in between. CDR1 is SEHNR, CDR2 FQNEAQ, per germline (reference sequence). The CDR3 region is CASSLAGAPTMEQYF. CDR3 DNA: TGTGCCAGCAGCTTAGCAGGGGCCCCTACTATGGAGCAGTACTTC. The full variable domain, completed using reference TRBV7-9 and TRBJ2-7, is DTGVSQNPRHKITKRGQNVTFRCDPISEHNRLYWYRQTLGQGPEFLTYFQNEAQLEKSRLLSDRFSAERPKGSFSTLEIQRTEQGDSAMYLCASSLAGAPTMEQYFGPGTRLTVT.

This clonotype was counted ten times or more. The J gene is TRBJ2-1, the V gene TRBV4-3, with D possibly TRBD2 on 6 matching bases. Germline V gene sequence: CDR1 LGHNA, CDR2 YSLEER. This CDR3 is 15 amino acids long. The V and J ends lost 0 bases and 4 bases respectively, with 10 bases between them. CDR3 in amino acids: CASSQDWDLYNEQFF. Here the CDR3 DNA reads TGCGCCAGCAGCCAAGATTGGGACTTATACAATGAGCAGTTCTTC.

This clonotype was seen ten or more times. The V gene is TRBV20-1, the J gene TRBJ2-5, with unresolved D. V was pared by 6 bases and J by 9 bases, with 14 bases between. The CDR3 length is 11 residues. CDR1 DFQATT and CDR2 SNEGSKA come from the germline V gene (reference sequence). The CDR3 nucleotides are TGCAGTGCACTCCGACTTCGGGCCCAGTACTTC. Amino acids: CSALRLRAQYF.

This clonotype was picked up many times. This chain joins TRBV5-1 and TRBJ1-1; perhaps TRBD1 as D (5 bases). Trimming pared 2 bases from V and 5 bases from J, leaving 7 bases between. CDR1 and CDR2 (germline): SGHRS, YFSETQ. The CDR3 covers 12 residues. CDR3 protein: CASSFGATEAFF. The CDR3 nucleotides read TGCGCCAGCAGCTTCGGGGCGACTGAAGCTTTCTTT. Full variable domain (remainder filled in from reference TRBV5-1 and TRBJ1-1): KAGVTQTPRYLIKTRGQQVTLSCSPISGHRSVSWYQQTPGQGLQFLFEYFSETQRNKGNFPGRFSGRQFSNSRSEMNVSTLELGDSALYLCASSFGATEAFFGQGTRLTVV.